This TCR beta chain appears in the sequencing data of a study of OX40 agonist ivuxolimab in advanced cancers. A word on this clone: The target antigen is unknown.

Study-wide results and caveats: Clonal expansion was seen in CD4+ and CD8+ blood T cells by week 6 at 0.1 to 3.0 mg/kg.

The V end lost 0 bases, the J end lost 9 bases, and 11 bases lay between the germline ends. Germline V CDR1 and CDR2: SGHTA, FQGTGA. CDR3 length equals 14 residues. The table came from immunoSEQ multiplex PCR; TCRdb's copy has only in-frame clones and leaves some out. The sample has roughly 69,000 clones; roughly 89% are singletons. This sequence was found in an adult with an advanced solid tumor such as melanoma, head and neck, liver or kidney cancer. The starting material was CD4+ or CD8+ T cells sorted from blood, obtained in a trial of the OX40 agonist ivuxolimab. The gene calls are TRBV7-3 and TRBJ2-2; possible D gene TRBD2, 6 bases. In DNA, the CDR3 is TGTGCCAGCAGCTTAACGTTAGGGACTCGGGAGCTGTTTTTT. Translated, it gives CASSLTLGTRELFF.